Below, 7 T cell receptor beta chains from the same sample are listed, as sequenced in a study of control samples from healthy donors and cancer patients. The protocol was immunoSEQ multiplex PCR, while the TCRdb copy is restricted to in-frame clones and leaves out a portion. There are roughly 26,000 clones in the sample; 70% to 90% occur only once, and about 6.7% lies in the top ten. Sequencing input: PBMCs. These receptors all come from a woman aged 60-75 years with head and neck cancer.

The V gene is TRBV5-1, the J gene TRBJ2-3, with a possible D match to TRBD1 (6 bases). Germline V gene data show CDR1 as SGHRS and CDR2 as YFSETQ. The length of the CDR3 is 14 residues. V was trimmed by 4 bases and J by 4 bases, leaving 13 bases between them. CDR3 DNA: TGCGCCAGCAGCGGACTCACAGGGTCAGATACGCAGTATTTT. This gives the protein CASSGLTGSDTQYF.

This chain links TRBV7-9 with TRBJ1-5; D is unresolved. This CDR3 spans 12 amino acids. V dropped 1 base and J dropped 4 bases, with 2 bases sitting between them. Germline values: CDR1 SEHNR, CDR2 FQNEAQ (reference sequence). CDR3 bases: TGTGCCAGCAGCTTAGGGAATCAGCCCCAGCATTTT. Translated: CASSLGNQPQHF.

The genes are TRBV6-5 and TRBJ1-3; unclear D gene. Germline V lookup: CDR1 MNHEY, CDR2 SVGAGI. The V and J ends lost 5 bases and 3 bases respectively, with 11 bases between them. This CDR3 has 14 amino acids. The CDR3 nucleotides are TGTGCCAGCAGTAGAAACACGGGTGGAAACACCATATATTTT. Protein product: CASSRNTGGNTIYF.

The chain couples TRBV5-1 to TRBJ2-2; 7 bases line up with TRBD2. Trimming cost V 8 bases and J 0 bases; bases outside gene matches: 4. CDR3 size: 14 residues. CDR1 SGHRS and CDR2 YFSETQ come from the germline V gene. The CDR3 region has the DNA TGCGCCAGTCAACTAGCGTCGAACACCGGGGAGCTGTTTTTT. Amino acid sequence: CASQLASNTGELFF.

The chain uses TRBV20-1 and TRBJ2-5; no definite D call. V was cut by 4 bases and J by 3 bases, with 6 bases left in between. Germline V gives CDR1 DFQATT, CDR2 SNEGSKA (reference sequence). The CDR3 is 11 amino acids. The CDR3 DNA is TGCAGTGCTACTGGGAAAGAGACCCAGTACTTC. Residues: CSATGKETQYF.

The rearrangement links TRBV7-9 to TRBJ2-7; the D gene is possibly TRBD1 (5 bases). This CDR3 comprises 12 residues. Germline CDR1 is SEHNR and CDR2 is FQNEAQ (reference sequence). V dropped 3 bases and J dropped 3 bases, with 6 bases sitting between them. CDR3 sequence reads: CASSFQGYEQYF. CDR3 bases: TGTGCCAGCAGCTTCCAGGGCTACGAGCAGTACTTC.

This chain links TRBV7-9 with TRBJ2-1; 10 bases are shared with TRBD2. This CDR3 comprises 16 residues. CDR1 and CDR2 from the germline V gene are SEHNR and FQNEAQ (reference sequence). V was clipped by 3 bases and J by 10 bases; unmatched bases: 12. The CDR3 DNA is TGTGCCAGCAGCTTTTTTCTAGCGGGAGTTCCCGGGGAGCAGTTCTTC. It encodes CASSFFLAGVPGEQFF.